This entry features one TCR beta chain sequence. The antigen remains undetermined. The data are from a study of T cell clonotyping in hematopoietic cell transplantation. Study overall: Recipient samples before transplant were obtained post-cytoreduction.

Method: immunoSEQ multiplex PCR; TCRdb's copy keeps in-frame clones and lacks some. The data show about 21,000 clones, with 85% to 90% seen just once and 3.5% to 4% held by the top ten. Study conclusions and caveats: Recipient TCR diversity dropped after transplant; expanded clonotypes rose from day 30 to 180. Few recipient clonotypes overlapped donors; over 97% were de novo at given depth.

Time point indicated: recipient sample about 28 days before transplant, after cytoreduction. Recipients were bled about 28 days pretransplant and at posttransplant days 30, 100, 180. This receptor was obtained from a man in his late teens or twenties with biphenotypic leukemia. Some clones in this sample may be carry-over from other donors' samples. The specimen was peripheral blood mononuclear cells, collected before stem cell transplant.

CDR3 in amino acids: CASSGGGGFTYEQYF. DNA for the CDR3: TGTGCCAGCAGCGGGGGGGGCGGATTCACCTACGAGCAGTACTTC. The rearrangement joins TRBV7-9 to TRBJ2-7; weak D call: TRBD2 (7 bases). Germline values: CDR1 SEHNR, CDR2 FQNEAQ (reference sequence). The CDR3 is 15 amino acids. Trimming took 5 bases from V and 2 from J, leaving 16 bases between them. The full variable domain, completed using reference TRBV7-9 and TRBJ2-7, is DTGVSQNPRHKITKRGQNVTFRCDPISEHNRLYWYRQTLGQGPEFLTYFQNEAQLEKSRLLSDRFSAERPKGSFSTLEIQRTEQGDSAMYLCASSGGGGFTYEQYFGPGTRLTVT.